The entry below gives a single TCR beta chain sequence along with its context. Its antigen is unknown. This sequence may be a read error, since a much larger clone differs from it by one base. The sample belongs to a study of glioma-infiltrating T cells. Amplification of TCR alpha and beta CDR3 regions from RNA used iRepertoire nested multiplex PCR. TCRdb used MiXCR to reprocess the multiplex PCR reads, holding one entry per CDR3 protein. The data contain 35,000 to 45,000 distinct CDR3 sequences, more than 20% of them seen just once; the ten biggest clones take up 5% to 8%. General observations from the study: Above-expected tissue-blood divergence occurred in all gliomas, most in low-grade ones.

The TCR originated in a human donor with low-grade glioma or glioblastoma, undergoing nonglioma brain surgery, or in good health (not recorded which). Sequenced input: glioma tissue, nonneoplastic brain tissue, or PBMCs (not recorded which).

The CDR3 loop reads CASSEGSYGERFF. The CDR3 bases are TGTGCCAGCAGTGAAGGGAGTTATGGGGAGCGGTTCTTC. The chain uses TRBV6-4 and TRBJ2-1; D is perhaps TRBD2 (5 bases). Germline CDR1 is MRHNA and CDR2 is SNTAGT. There are 13 residues in the CDR3.